This TCR beta chain was documented in a study of blood T cell repertoires in COVID-19. Study information: The United States, Italy and Spain supplied acute and convalescent COVID-19 samples. The analysed material was cDNA or gDNA that came from T cells, B-cell-depleted T cells, or PBMCs.

CDR1 and CDR2 from the germline V gene are MGHRA and YSYEKL. This CDR3 is 14 amino acids long. The V gene lost 0 bases and the J gene lost 4 bases, with 9 bases spanning the gap. Per the original methods: Scientists estimated how many nucleated cells there were by amplifying reference gene primers. Assay used: immunoSEQ multiplex PCR; TCRdb lists only in-frame clones, some missing. The D gene and trimming were derived from the DNA, and the V and J assignments and clone size from that table. The sample yields 200,000 to 300,000 clones, about four fifths seen once. A Seattle source enrolled patients during active infection and followed them longitudinally.

The TCR originated in an elderly woman with COVID-19, enrolled during active disease. The chain couples TRBV4-1 to TRBJ1-1; unclear D gene. Sequences were obtained from peripheral blood. CDR3 residues: CASSQDGRGTEAFF. The CDR3 DNA follows: TGCGCCAGCAGCCAAGATGGGCGGGGCACTGAAGCTTTCTTT.